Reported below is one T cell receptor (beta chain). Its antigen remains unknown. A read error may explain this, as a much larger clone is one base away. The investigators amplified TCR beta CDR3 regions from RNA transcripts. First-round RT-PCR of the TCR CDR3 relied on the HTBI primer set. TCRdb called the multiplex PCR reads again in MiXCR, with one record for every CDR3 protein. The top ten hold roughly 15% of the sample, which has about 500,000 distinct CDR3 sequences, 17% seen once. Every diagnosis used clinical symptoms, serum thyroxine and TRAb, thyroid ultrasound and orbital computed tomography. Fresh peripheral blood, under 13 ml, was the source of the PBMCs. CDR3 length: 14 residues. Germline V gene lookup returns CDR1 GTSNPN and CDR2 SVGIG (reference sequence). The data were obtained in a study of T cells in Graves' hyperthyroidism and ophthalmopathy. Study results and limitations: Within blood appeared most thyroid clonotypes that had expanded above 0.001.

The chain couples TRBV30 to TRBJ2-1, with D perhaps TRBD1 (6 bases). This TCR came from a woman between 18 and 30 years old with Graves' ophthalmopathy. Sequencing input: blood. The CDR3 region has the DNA TGTGCCTGGGGTGTCGGGACACAAAACAATGAGCAGTTCTTC. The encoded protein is CAWGVGTQNNEQFF. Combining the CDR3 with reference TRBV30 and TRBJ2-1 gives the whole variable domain SQTIHQWPATLVQPVGSPLSLECTVEGTSNPNLYWYRQAAGRGLQLLFYSVGIGQISSEVPQNLSASRPQDRQFILSSKKLLLSDSGFYLCAWGVGTQNNEQFFGPGTRLTVL.